The 10 T cell receptor beta chains in this list originate from one sample, sequenced in a study of blood T cell repertoires in COVID-19. Generated by immunoSEQ multiplex PCR, the TCRdb table keeps only in-frame clones and is missing some. The repertoire holds around 130,000 clones, with 80% to 90% as singletons. The sample was peripheral blood. The source of these receptors is a woman aged 80 or over with acute or convalescent COVID-19.

V and J are TRBV6-6 and TRBJ1-5; D unresolved. The CDR3 is 15 residues long. Germline loops: CDR1 MNHNY, CDR2 SVGAGI (reference sequence). Deletions cut 7 bases from V and 0 bases from J, with 13 bases between. Here the CDR3 reads CASIFSRFSNQPQHF. The CDR3 coding sequence is TGTGCCAGCATCTTCAGTCGATTTAGCAATCAGCCCCAGCATTTT.

V and J are TRBV24-1 and TRBJ1-1; no firm D call. Trimming stripped 3 bases from V and 4 bases from J, with 17 bases between. Looked up from germline, CDR1 is KGHDR and CDR2 is SFDVKD. The CDR3 is made up of 16 amino acids. DNA of the CDR3: TGTGCCACCAGTGATCCCAAGGGAGGGTCCCTCACTGAAGCTTTCTTT. This translates into CATSDPKGGSLTEAFF.

The chain employs TRBV6-6 and TRBJ1-2; possible D gene TRBD1, 5 bases. The germline V and J ends were trimmed by 3 bases and 4 bases, with 12 bases remaining between them. This CDR3 has 14 amino acids. CDR1 and CDR2 (germline): MNHNY, SVGAGI (reference sequence). CDR3 DNA: TGTGCCAGCAGTTATAGGAGTGACAGCTATGGCTACACCTTC. Protein product: CASSYRSDSYGYTF.

In DNA form, the CDR3 reads TGCGCCAGCAGTGTAGACAGGGCGATAGAAGCTTTCTTT. Its translation is CASSVDRAIEAFF. The V gene is TRBV10-2, the J gene TRBJ1-1; TRBD1 agrees at 7 bases. The CDR3 spans 13 residues. Germline V gene sequence: CDR1 WSHSY, CDR2 SAAADI. V dropped 4 bases and J dropped 8; count of bases not matched to a gene: 7.

This rearrangement joins TRBV20-1 to TRBJ1-2; no firm D call. CDR1 and CDR2 from the germline V gene are DFQATT and SNEGSKA (reference sequence). Trimming pared 3 bases from V and 5 bases from J, leaving 13 bases between. The CDR3 loop spans 13 amino acids. The CDR3 is CSASIVRPYGYTF. CDR3 DNA: TGCAGTGCTAGTATAGTCAGGCCTTATGGCTACACCTTC.

The V and J genes are TRBV7-9 and TRBJ1-5; D gene unclear. The CDR3 extends over 15 amino acids. Germline loops: CDR1 SEHNR, CDR2 FQNEAQ (reference sequence). The germline V and J ends were trimmed by 3 bases and 4 bases, with 13 bases remaining between them. The CDR3 sequence is CASSLEGLDNQPQHF. The DNA for the CDR3 is TGTGCCAGCAGCTTGGAGGGTTTGGATAATCAGCCCCAGCATTTT.

The table lists this clone with a few counts. This chain uses TRBV19 with TRBJ2-2; possibly TRBD2 for D (6 bases). The CDR3 is 17 residues long. The germline V gene encodes CDR1 LNHDA and CDR2 SQIVND (reference sequence). The ends were cut back, 7 bases at V and 3 bases at J, with 21 bases in the middle. The CDR3 reads CASTSRRGFRDTGELFF. The CDR3, as DNA: TGTGCCAGTACTTCCCGGCGGGGTTTTAGGGACACCGGGGAGCTGTTTTTT. The whole variable domain, remainder taken from reference TRBV19 and TRBJ2-2, is DGGITQSPKYLFRKEGQNVTLSCEQNLNHDAMYWYRQDPGQGLRLIYYSQIVNDFQKGDIAEGYSVSREKKESFPLTVTSAQKNPTAFYLCASTSRRGFRDTGELFFGEGSRLTVL.

The rearrangement links TRBV7-6 to TRBJ1-2; D may be TRBD1 (5 bases). CDR3 length: 16 amino acids. V lost 5 bases to trimming and J lost 2 bases, with 18 bases between them. Germline loops: CDR1 SGHVS, CDR2 FNYEAQ. CDR3: CASSPATRQSNYGYTF. DNA of the CDR3: TGTGCCAGCAGCCCCGCCACCAGACAGAGCAACTATGGCTACACCTTC.

The chain has TRBV18 and TRBJ2-2; 9 bases are shared with TRBD2. From germline, CDR1 is KGHSH and CDR2 LQKENI. The CDR3 has 17 amino acids. After removal of 1 base from V and 6 bases from J, the junction contained 9 bases not matched to a gene. The CDR3: CASSPRLGGGASGELFF. DNA for the CDR3: TGTGCCAGCTCACCACGCCTTGGCGGGGGGGCCTCCGGGGAGCTGTTTTTT.

The chain combines TRBV19 with TRBJ1-2; TRBD1 agrees at 7 bases. The V gene's germline CDR1 is LNHDA and CDR2 SQIVND (reference sequence). V dropped 6 bases and J dropped 3; count of bases not matched to a gene: 7. CDR3 size: 14 residues. The CDR3 spells CASRTTGRDYGYTF. The CDR3 DNA follows: TGTGCCAGTAGGACGACAGGGCGGGACTATGGCTACACCTTC.